The 2 T cell receptor beta chains reported below all come from one sample, sequenced in a study of cytomegalovirus exposure and HLA in healthy donors. With 60 Vbeta and 13 Jbeta primers, the PCR was carried out. The repertoire was sequenced with immunoSEQ multiplex PCR; TCRdb's copy has only in-frame clones and lacks some. Here the sample spans 150,000 to 200,000 clones, roughly 82% being singletons. Sequences were obtained from PBMCs. The receptor set was obtained from a man in his forties in good health and CMV-seronegative.

In this sample, this clone turned up once. The chain has TRBV28 and TRBJ2-7; 9 bases are a match to TRBD1. This CDR3 comprises 15 residues. Germline V gives CDR1 MDHEN, CDR2 SYDVKM. The V gene end was trimmed by 2 bases and the J gene end by 2 bases; junction bases not matched to a gene: 4. The CDR3 sequence is CASSLTGTGTYEQYF. In nucleotides, the CDR3 is TGTGCCAGCAGTTTAACCGGGACAGGGACCTACGAGCAGTACTTC.

The genes are TRBV7-2 and TRBJ2-1; no firm D call. Germline-derived CDR1 and CDR2 are SGHTA and FQGNSA. V was clipped by 5 bases and J by 0 bases, with 5 bases between them. CDR3 length: 13 amino acids. The CDR3 sequence: CASSPRSYNEQFF. In DNA, the CDR3 is TGTGCCAGCAGCCCCCGCTCCTACAATGAGCAGTTCTTC. Full variable domain (rest looked up from reference TRBV7-2 and TRBJ2-1): GAGVSQSPSNKVTEKGKDVELRCDPISGHTALYWYRQSLGQGLEFLIYFQGNSAPDKSGLPSDRFSAERTGGSVSTLTIQRTQQEDSAVYLCASSPRSYNEQFFGPGTRLTVL.